Listed below are T cell receptor beta chains from one sample, sequenced in a study of regulatory T cells in long-lasting Graves disease. From the multiplex PCR reads, TCRdb called clonotypes with MiXCR, one entry per CDR3 protein. Among about 310,000 distinct CDR3 sequences listed, more than 15% were seen once. Sequences were derived from peripheral blood mononuclear cells (PBMCs), sampled at new diagnosis, from a patient treated with antithyroid drugs. All receptors derive from a female donor with Graves disease. Both conserved end residues are part of each CDR3. Each record gives: clone size, J gene, V gene, CDR3 protein. Clone size is stated in some rows and not others, as once, few, many or a class when expanded.

size: many; J: TRBJ2-7; V: TRBV6-5; CDR3: CASSYEGVRWTSGAYEQYF
size: many; J: TRBJ1-2; V: TRBV7-9; CDR3: CASSLDRQGKSYTF
size: NA; J: TRBJ2-1; V: TRBV7-6; CDR3: CASSSGPGPHNEQFF
size: NA; J: TRBJ2-1; V: TRBV15; CDR3: CATHGSTNEQFF
size: many; J: TRBJ2-3; V: TRBV6-1; CDR3: CASRRTGGRWGTTDTQYF
size: NA; J: TRBJ2-1; V: TRBV9; CDR3: CASSVKRESSYNEQFF
size: NA; J: TRBJ2-7; V: TRBV12-3/TRBV12-4; CDR3: CASSLWGGGLLVQYF
size: few; J: TRBJ2-1; V: TRBV6-1; CDR3: CASREGEGNEQFF
size: many; J: TRBJ1-2; V: TRBV3-1; CDR3: CASSQTAGNYGYTF
size: many; J: TRBJ1-5; V: TRBV2; CDR3: CASQGGNQPQHF
size: NA; J: TRBJ1-3; V: TRBV28; CDR3: CASSLDLEGTGNTIYF
size: many; J: TRBJ2-7; V: TRBV12-3/TRBV12-4; CDR3: CASSLLGGDEQYF
size: NA; J: NA; V: TRBV20-1; CDR3: CSASGTSGEYEQYF
size: NA; J: TRBJ2-7; V: TRBV6-1; CDR3: CASSHLRGSGGPYEQCF
size: many; J: TRBJ2-7; V: TRBV12-3/TRBV12-4; CDR3: CASRFGQGHEQYF